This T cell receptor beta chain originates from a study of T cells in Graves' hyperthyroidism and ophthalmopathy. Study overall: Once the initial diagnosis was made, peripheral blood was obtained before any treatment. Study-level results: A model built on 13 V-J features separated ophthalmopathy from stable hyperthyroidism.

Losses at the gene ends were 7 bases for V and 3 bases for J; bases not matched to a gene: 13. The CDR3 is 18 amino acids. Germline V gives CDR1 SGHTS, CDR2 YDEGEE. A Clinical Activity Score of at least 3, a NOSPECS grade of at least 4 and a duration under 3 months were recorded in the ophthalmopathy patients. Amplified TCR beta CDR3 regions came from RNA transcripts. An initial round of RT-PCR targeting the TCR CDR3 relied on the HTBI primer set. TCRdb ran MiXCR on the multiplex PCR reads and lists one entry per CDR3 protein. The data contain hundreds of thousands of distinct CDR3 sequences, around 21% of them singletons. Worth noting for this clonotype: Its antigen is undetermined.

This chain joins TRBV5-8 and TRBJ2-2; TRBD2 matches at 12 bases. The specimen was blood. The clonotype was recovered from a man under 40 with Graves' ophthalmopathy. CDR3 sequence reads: CASPELAGGFGDTGELFF. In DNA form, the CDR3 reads TGTGCCAGCCCCGAACTAGCGGGAGGATTCGGAGACACCGGGGAGCTGTTTTTT.